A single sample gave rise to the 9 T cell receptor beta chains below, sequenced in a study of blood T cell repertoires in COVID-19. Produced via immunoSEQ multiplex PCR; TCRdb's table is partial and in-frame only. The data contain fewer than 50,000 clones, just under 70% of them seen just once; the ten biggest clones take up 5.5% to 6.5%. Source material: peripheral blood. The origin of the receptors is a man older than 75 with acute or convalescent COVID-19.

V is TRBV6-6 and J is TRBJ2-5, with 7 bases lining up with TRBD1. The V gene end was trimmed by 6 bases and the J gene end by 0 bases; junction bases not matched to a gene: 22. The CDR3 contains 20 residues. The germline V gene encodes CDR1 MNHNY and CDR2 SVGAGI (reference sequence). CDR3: CASSSNGRQGRGTDQETQYF. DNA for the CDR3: TGTGCCAGCAGCTCGAACGGCCGACAGGGAAGGGGGACCGACCAAGAGACCCAGTACTTC.

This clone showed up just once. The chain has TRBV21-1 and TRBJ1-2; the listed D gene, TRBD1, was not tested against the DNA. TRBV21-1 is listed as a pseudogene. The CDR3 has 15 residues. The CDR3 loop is CASSNRGSGIYGYTF. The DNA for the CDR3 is TGTGCCAGCAGCAACAGGGGCAGCGGAATCTATGGCTACACCTTC.

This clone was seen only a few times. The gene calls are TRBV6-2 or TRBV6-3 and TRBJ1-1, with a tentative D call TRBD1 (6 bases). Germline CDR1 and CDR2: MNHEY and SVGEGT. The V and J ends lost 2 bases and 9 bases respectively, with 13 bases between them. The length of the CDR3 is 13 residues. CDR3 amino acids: CASSYRTDAKAFF. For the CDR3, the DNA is TGTGCCAGCAGTTACAGGACAGACGCAAAAGCTTTCTTT.

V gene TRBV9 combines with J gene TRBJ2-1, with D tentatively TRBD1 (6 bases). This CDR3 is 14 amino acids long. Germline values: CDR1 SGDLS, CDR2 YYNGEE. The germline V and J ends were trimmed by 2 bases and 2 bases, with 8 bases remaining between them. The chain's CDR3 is CASSVDSAYNEQFF. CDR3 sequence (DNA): TGTGCCAGCAGCGTGGACAGCGCCTACAATGAGCAGTTCTTC.

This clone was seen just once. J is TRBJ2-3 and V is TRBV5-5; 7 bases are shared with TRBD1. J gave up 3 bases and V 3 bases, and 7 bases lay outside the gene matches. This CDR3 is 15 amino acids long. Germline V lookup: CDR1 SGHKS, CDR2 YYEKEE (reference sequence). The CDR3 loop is CASSSGTERTDTQYF. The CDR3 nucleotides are TGTGCCAGCAGCTCTGGGACAGAGAGAACAGATACGCAGTATTTT.

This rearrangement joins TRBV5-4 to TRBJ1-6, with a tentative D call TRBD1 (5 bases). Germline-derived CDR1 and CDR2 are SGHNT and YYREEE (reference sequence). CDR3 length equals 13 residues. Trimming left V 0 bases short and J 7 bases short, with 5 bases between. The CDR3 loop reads CASSLEGNSPLHF. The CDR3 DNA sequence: TGTGCCAGCAGCTTGGAGGGGAATTCACCCCTCCACTTT.

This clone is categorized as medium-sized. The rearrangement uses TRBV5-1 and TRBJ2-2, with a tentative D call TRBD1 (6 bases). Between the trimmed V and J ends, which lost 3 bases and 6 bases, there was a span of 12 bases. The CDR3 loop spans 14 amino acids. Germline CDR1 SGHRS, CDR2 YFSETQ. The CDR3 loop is CASSSQGVAGELFF. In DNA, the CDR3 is TGCGCCAGCAGCTCACAGGGTGTAGCCGGGGAGCTGTTTTTT.

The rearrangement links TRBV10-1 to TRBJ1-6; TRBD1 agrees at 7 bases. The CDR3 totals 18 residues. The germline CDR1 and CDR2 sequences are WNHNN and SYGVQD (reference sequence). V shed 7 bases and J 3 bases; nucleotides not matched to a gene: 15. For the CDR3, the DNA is TGCGCCAGCACCCCCCCCGGGACAGCTAAACTCTATAATTCACCCCTCCACTTT. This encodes CASTPPGTAKLYNSPLHF.

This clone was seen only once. As DNA, the CDR3 is TGCGCCAGCAGCCAAGGCCAGGGGACTGAAAAACTGTTTTTT. Translated: CASSQGQGTEKLFF. The chain couples TRBV4-3 to TRBJ1-4; tentatively, D is TRBD1 (6 bases). Trimming left V 1 base short and J 7 bases short, with 10 bases between. The germline CDR1 and CDR2 sequences are LGHNA and YSLEER. The CDR3 has 14 amino acids.